These 20 T cell receptor beta chains share one sample of origin, sequenced in a study of blood T cell repertoires in COVID-19. Libraries were prepared by immunoSEQ multiplex PCR; TCRdb keeps only in-frame clonotypes and omits some of them. Of under 45,000 clones in the sample, about nine tenths were seen once. The sequenced material came from peripheral blood. The source is a human donor in a cohort sampled during active COVID-19.

As DNA, the CDR3 is TGCAGCGTTGTTTTTTACTCTGGAAACACCATATATTTT. This sequence encodes CSVVFYSGNTIYF. The chain has TRBV29-1 and TRBJ1-3; D not resolved. Germline CDR1 is SQVTM and CDR2 is ANQGSEA. This CDR3 spans 13 amino acids. Trimming removed 4 bases at V and 0 bases at J, with 7 bases between.

V is TRBV6-5 and J is TRBJ1-3; 11 bases fit TRBD1. Trimming at V came to 7 bases and at J to 2 bases, leaving 4 bases not matched to a gene. There are 15 residues in the CDR3. Looked up from germline, CDR1 is MNHEY and CDR2 is SVGAGI. Here the CDR3 reads CASTLGQGAGNTIYF. For the CDR3, the DNA is TGTGCCAGCACCCTGGGACAGGGGGCTGGAAACACCATATATTTT.

V is TRBV5-1 and J is TRBJ2-7; 9 positions match TRBD1. CDR3 length equals 15 residues. Germline values: CDR1 SGHRS, CDR2 YFSETQ. V shed 0 bases and J 6 bases; nucleotides not matched to a gene: 7. CDR3 protein: CASSLEWTGEGEQYF. CDR3 nucleotides: TGCGCCAGCAGCTTGGAATGGACAGGGGAGGGCGAGCAGTACTTC.

The CDR3 sequence is CASSILQGARGTEAFF. The DNA of the CDR3 is TGTGCCAGTAGTATTCTTCAGGGGGCGCGAGGGACTGAAGCTTTCTTT. J is TRBJ1-1 and V is TRBV19, with 8 bases identical to TRBD1. This CDR3 comprises 16 residues. CDR1 LNHDA and CDR2 SQIVND come from the germline V gene (reference sequence). The J segment lost 5 bases and the V segment lost 3 bases, leaving 11 bases of the junction unmatched.

The chain carries TRBV14 and TRBJ1-5, with D possibly TRBD1 on 5 matching bases. Germline V gene sequence: CDR1 SGHDN, CDR2 FVKESK. Trimming stripped 1 base from V and 5 bases from J, with 9 bases between. The CDR3 sequence is 14 residues long. The CDR3 loop reads CASSQGGTDQPQHF. The CDR3 nucleotides read TGTGCCAGCAGCCAAGGGGGGACTGATCAGCCCCAGCATTTT.

This rearrangement joins TRBV7-9 to TRBJ2-7; TRBD1 might be the D (7 bases). Trimming stripped 2 bases from V and 9 bases from J, with 20 bases between. Germline V gene sequence: CDR1 SEHNR, CDR2 FQNEAQ (reference sequence). The CDR3 runs 15 residues. The CDR3 here is CASSLSQGGVSRQYF. For the CDR3, the DNA is TGTGCCAGCAGCTTATCCCAGGGGGGCGTATCTAGGCAGTACTTC. The complete variable domain, with remaining parts taken from reference TRBV7-9 and TRBJ2-7, reads DTGVSQNPRHKITKRGQNVTFRCDPISEHNRLYWYRQTLGQGPEFLTYFQNEAQLEKSRLLSDRFSAERPKGSFSTLEIQRTEQGDSAMYLCASSLSQGGVSRQYFGPGTRLTVT.

The CDR3 spells CASSSGGVSSGYTF. In DNA, the CDR3 is TGTGCCAGTAGTTCAGGGGGCGTGTCCTCTGGCTACACCTTC. The rearrangement links TRBV19 to TRBJ1-2; 8 bases fit TRBD1. V trimming: 5 bases; J trimming: 7 bases; junction bases outside the gene matches: 9. Germline V gene data show CDR1 as LNHDA and CDR2 as SQIVND (reference sequence). This CDR3 comprises 14 residues.

The chain is built from TRBV25-1 and TRBJ1-1; no firm D call. The CDR3 is 13 amino acids. Germline CDR1 is MGHDK and CDR2 is SYGVNS. V shed 2 bases and J shed 1 base, with 5 bases lying between them. The CDR3 DNA is TGTGCCAGCAGTGAACAGGCGAACACTGAAGCTTTCTTT. It translates to CASSEQANTEAFF.

The chain uses TRBV11-2 and TRBJ2-7; 9 positions match TRBD1. Germline V lookup: CDR1 SGHAT, CDR2 FQNNGV. The V gene end was trimmed by 7 bases and the J gene end by 3 bases; junction bases not matched to a gene: 7. The CDR3 is 14 residues long. CDR3 sequence: CASTFGTGSYEQYF. The CDR3 region has the DNA TGTGCCAGCACCTTCGGGACAGGGAGCTACGAGCAGTACTTC.

In DNA form, the CDR3 reads TGCGCCAGCAGCCTCATTGGGGGGACCGGGGAGCTGTTTTTT. Its translation is CASSLIGGTGELFF. The V call is TRBV4-1, the J call TRBJ2-2; possibly TRBD2 for D (6 bases). The CDR3 totals 14 residues. Germline assignment: CDR1 MGHRA and CDR2 YSYEKL. The ends were cut back, 4 bases at V and 5 bases at J, with 11 bases in the middle.

The chain is built from TRBV3-1 (or the pseudogene TRBV3-2) and TRBJ1-3; D is ambiguous. CDR1 is LGHDT and CDR2 is YNNKEL in the germline V gene (reference sequence). The CDR3 length is 14 residues. Trimming left V 1 base short and J 0 bases short, with 4 bases between. CDR3 DNA sequence: TGTGCCAGCAGCCAAGGGAGCTCTGGAAACACCATATATTTT. Amino acids: CASSQGSSGNTIYF.

The rearrangement links TRBV18 to TRBJ2-7, with D tentatively TRBD2 (7 bases). V lost 3 bases and J 0 bases, leaving 12 bases between the germline ends. From germline, CDR1 is KGHSH and CDR2 LQKENI. The CDR3 covers 15 residues. The CDR3 DNA sequence: TGTGCCAGCTCACCGGGAGGGGGGCGCTCCTACGAGCAGTACTTC. Its translation: CASSPGGGRSYEQYF.

DNA of the CDR3: TGTGCCAGCAGCGTCACCGGGACAGGGTTCTCACCCCTCCACTTT. Its translation: CASSVTGTGFSPLHF. The V call is TRBV9, the J call TRBJ1-6, with TRBD1 matching over 9 bases. The CDR3 covers 15 residues. CDR1 is SGDLS and CDR2 is YYNGEE in the germline V gene. The V and J ends lost 2 bases and 10 bases, in that order; junction bases with no gene match: 7.

The chain employs TRBV5-4 and TRBJ2-6; D not resolved. V lost 0 bases to trimming and J lost 0 bases, with 4 bases between them. Germline loops: CDR1 SGHNT, CDR2 YYREEE (reference sequence). This CDR3 is built from 15 residues. The CDR3 DNA reads as TGTGCCAGCAGCTTGGCAGACTCTGGGGCCAACGTCCTGACTTTC. Translated: CASSLADSGANVLTF.

This chain uses TRBV19 with TRBJ2-7, with 10 bases fitting TRBD1. Germline V gives CDR1 LNHDA, CDR2 SQIVND (reference sequence). CDR3 size: 14 residues. Trimming at V came to 6 bases and at J to 7 bases, leaving 9 bases not matched to a gene. CDR3 coding DNA: TGTGCCAGTAGACCCCGACAGGGGGCGGGTGAGCAGTACTTC. It is translated as CASRPRQGAGEQYF. Using reference TRBV19 and TRBJ2-7 for the parts outside the CDR3, the full variable domain is DGGITQSPKYLFRKEGQNVTLSCEQNLNHDAMYWYRQDPGQGLRLIYYSQIVNDFQKGDIAEGYSVSREKKESFPLTVTSAQKNPTAFYLCASRPRQGAGEQYFGPGTRLTVT.

This clone was seen just once. This chain joins TRBV6-2 or TRBV6-3 and TRBJ1-2; tentative D call: TRBD1 (6 bases). CDR1 and CDR2 from the germline V gene are MNHEY and SVGEGT. The CDR3 length is 13 residues. Trimming took off 2 bases at V and 8 bases at J, with 12 bases between the two ends. In nucleotides, the CDR3 is TGTGCCAGCAGTTACCCCAGGACAGTCGGCTACACCTTC. Translating it yields CASSYPRTVGYTF.

CDR3 amino acids: CASAGVDEKLFF. The CDR3 DNA follows: TGTGCCAGCGCAGGGGTCGATGAAAAACTGTTTTTT. The V and J genes are TRBV12-3 or TRBV12-4 and TRBJ1-4, with D possibly being TRBD1 (6 bases). The germline V and J ends were trimmed by 8 bases and 6 bases, with 10 bases remaining between them. The CDR3 has 12 residues.

This chain links TRBV7-2 with TRBJ1-1, with D unclear. The CDR3 sequence is 15 residues long. From germline, CDR1 is SGHTA and CDR2 FQGNSA. Trimming cost V 2 bases and J 4 bases, with 14 bases left between them. CDR3 nucleotide sequence: TGTGCCAGCAGCTTACGGGGAAAACATTCCACTGAAGCTTTCTTT. This encodes CASSLRGKHSTEAFF.

The genes are TRBV18 and TRBJ1-4; D remains unclear. This CDR3 comprises 14 residues. Deletions cut 0 bases from V and 7 bases from J, with 9 bases between. In germline, CDR1 is KGHSH, CDR2 LQKENI. CDR3 sequence (DNA): TGTGCCAGCTCACCACCCTTACAGTTTGAAAAACTGTTTTTT. This translates into CASSPPLQFEKLFF.

The gene calls are TRBV6-6 and TRBJ1-2, with D possibly being TRBD1 (5 bases). The CDR3 totals 14 residues. Trimming stripped 7 bases from V and 5 bases from J, with 17 bases between. Germline CDR1 is MNHNY and CDR2 is SVGAGI (reference sequence). The CDR3 DNA is TGTGCCAGCATGGGGCAGGAGCACGGATATGGCTACACCTTC. This encodes CASMGQEHGYGYTF.